The sequence of this T cell receptor beta chain was determined in a study of blood T cell repertoires in COVID-19. Study background: Samples of COVID-19 (acute and convalescent) were obtained from the United States, Italy and Spain. Sample material is recorded as cDNA or gDNA derived from T cells, B-cell-depleted T cells, or PBMCs.

The CDR3 length equals 8 residues, ends included. CDR1 SEHNR and CDR2 FQNEAQ come from the germline V gene (reference sequence). Sequencing used immunoSEQ multiplex PCR; TCRdb keeps in-frame clones, though not all of them. Of more than 350,000 clones listed, 85% to 90% are singletons. Cohort assignment relied on participant-reported clinical history. Two consecutive negative NP/OP PCR tests, clearance, or resolved symptoms defined Cohort 3 recovery. About this clone: The CDR3 carries no conserved terminal phenylalanine or tryptophan, so it likely arises from a read error. The limits of the CDR3 on the DNA are not certain, so only TCRdb's listed CDR3 is given.

Material: PBMCs or T cells enriched from blood (not recorded which). This sequence originates from a young man who had recovered from COVID-19. J is TRBJ2-7 and V is TRBV7-9; the DNA was not compared with TRBD2, the D call given in the table. CDR3 amino acids: CASGRSGG.